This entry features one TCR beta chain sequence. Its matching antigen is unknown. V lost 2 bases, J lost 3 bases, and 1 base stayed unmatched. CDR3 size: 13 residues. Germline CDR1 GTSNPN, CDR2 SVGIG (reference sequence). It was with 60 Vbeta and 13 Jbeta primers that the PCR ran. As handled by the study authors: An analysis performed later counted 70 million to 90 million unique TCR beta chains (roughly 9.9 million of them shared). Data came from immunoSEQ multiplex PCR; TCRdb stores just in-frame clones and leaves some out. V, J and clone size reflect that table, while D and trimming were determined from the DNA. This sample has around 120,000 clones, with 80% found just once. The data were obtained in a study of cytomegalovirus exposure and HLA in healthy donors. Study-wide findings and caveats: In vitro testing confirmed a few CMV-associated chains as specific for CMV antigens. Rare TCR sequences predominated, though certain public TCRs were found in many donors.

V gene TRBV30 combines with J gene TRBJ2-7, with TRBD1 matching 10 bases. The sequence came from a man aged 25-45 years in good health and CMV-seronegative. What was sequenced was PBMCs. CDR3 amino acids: CAWSRTGGYEQYF. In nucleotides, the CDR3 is TGTGCCTGGAGTCGGACAGGGGGCTACGAGCAGTACTTC.